The entry below gives a single TCR beta chain sequence along with its context. The data stem from a study of shared clonotypes between healthy human individuals. Turning to the study itself: Three men and a couple of women, aged 18 to 49, were donors.

Per the original methods: Filtering was not the same, since immunoSEQ gave junction-only sequences without quality scores. Profiled with immunoSEQ multiplex PCR; TCRdb holds only in-frame clones, not every one. The V and J calls and the clone size are those of that table, but D and trimming were determined from the DNA. Of about 770,000 clones listed, 55% to 75% are singletons. Among the donors, all were Caucasian adults who lived in Nashville, Tennessee. The CDR3 has 14 residues. The V gene's germline CDR1 is SNHLY and CDR2 FYNNEI. Trimming shortened V by 3 bases and J by 7 bases, and 16 bases separated the two germline ends.

V gene TRBV2 combines with J gene TRBJ2-7; TRBD2 is a possible D gene (6 bases). This clonotype originated in a woman aged 25 to 39 in good health. The sequenced material came from memory CD4+ T cells sorted from blood. Subset here: CD45RA-negative fraction. The CDR3: CASSEYRGFGEQYF. CDR3 in DNA: TGTGCCAGCAGTGAGTATCGGGGGTTTGGGGAGCAGTACTTC.